These T cell receptor beta chains were read from a single sample in a study of post-analysis software for immune sequencing data. TCRdb processed the PCR reads anew with MiXCR; each CDR3 protein has one entry. The table includes hundreds of thousands of distinct CDR3 sequences, approximately 30% detected once. Sequenced material: blood. These receptors originate from a girl aged 10-17 years with multiple sclerosis. The CDR3 runs from the conserved cysteine through the conserved F or W. The order of the fields is J gene, V gene, CDR3 protein.

j_gene: TRBJ2-5; v_gene: TRBV2; CDR3aa: CASGGDGQETQYF
j_gene: TRBJ2-5; v_gene: TRBV29-1; CDR3aa: CSVALARETQYF
j_gene: TRBJ1-5; v_gene: TRBV12-3/TRBV12-4; CDR3aa: CASSLSGEGYPQHF
j_gene: TRBJ2-3; v_gene: TRBV20-1; CDR3aa: CSARDPLGGSTDTQYF
j_gene: TRBJ1-1; v_gene: TRBV13; CDR3aa: CASSFALEAFF
j_gene: TRBJ2-7; v_gene: TRBV10-3; CDR3aa: CAISDRGGLAGVEYF
j_gene: TRBJ2-5; v_gene: TRBV29-1; CDR3aa: CSYHPRTGPNQETQYF
j_gene: TRBJ1-5; v_gene: TRBV29-1; CDR3aa: CSVVDQGIEGQPQHF
j_gene: TRBJ2-1; v_gene: TRBV20-1; CDR3aa: CSAGFYNEQFF
j_gene: TRBJ1-5; v_gene: TRBV7-2; CDR3aa: CASSLDRTQPQHF
j_gene: TRBJ2-1; v_gene: TRBV10-3; CDR3aa: CAISESKRGASYNEQFF
j_gene: TRBJ1-1; v_gene: TRBV2; CDR3aa: CASEWGRTEAFF
j_gene: TRBJ2-3; v_gene: TRBV6-5; CDR3aa: CASSPTEFTDTQYF
j_gene: TRBJ2-5; v_gene: TRBV29-1; CDR3aa: CSGRDRAFQYF
j_gene: TRBJ2-1; v_gene: TRBV20-1; CDR3aa: CSGWEGLGNEQFF
j_gene: TRBJ2-2; v_gene: TRBV5-1; CDR3aa: CASSERTENTGELFF